This T cell receptor beta chain was profiled in a study of early T cells in non-severe SARS-CoV-2 infection. Looking at the study overall: Sequencing targeted bulk RNA from unsorted whole blood, leaving chains unpaired.

This clonotype has a count of ten or more. There are 14 residues in the CDR3. The germline CDR1 and CDR2 sequences are SGHTA and FQGNSA. V shed 8 bases and J shed 0 bases, with 11 bases lying between them. Unique molecular identifiers (one per individual cDNA molecule) were attached. TCRdb reanalysed the 5' RACE reads using MiXCR and keeps one entry per CDR3 protein. There are 30,000 or so distinct CDR3 sequences in the sample; 5.5% to 8% occur only once, and about 3% lies in the top ten. The receptor comes from an adult who was a healthcare worker with PCR-confirmed SARS-CoV-2 infection or an uninfected control (not recorded which). The chain uses TRBV7-2 and TRBJ2-1; D remains ambiguous. Sequenced: whole blood. The CDR3 loop reads CASGLLSSYNEQFF. The DNA of the CDR3 is TGTGCCAGCGGTCTTTTAAGCTCCTACAATGAGCAGTTCTTC.